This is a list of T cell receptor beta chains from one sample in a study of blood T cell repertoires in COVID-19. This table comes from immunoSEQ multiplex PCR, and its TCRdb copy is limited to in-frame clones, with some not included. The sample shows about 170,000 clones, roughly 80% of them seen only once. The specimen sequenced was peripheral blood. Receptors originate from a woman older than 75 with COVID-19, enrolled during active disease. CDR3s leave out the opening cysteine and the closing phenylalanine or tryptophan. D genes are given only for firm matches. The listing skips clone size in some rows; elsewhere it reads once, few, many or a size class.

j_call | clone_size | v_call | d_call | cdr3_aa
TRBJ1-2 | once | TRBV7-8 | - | ASTLNDSPLYFYGYT
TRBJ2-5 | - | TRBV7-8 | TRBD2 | ASSPEASGNQETQY
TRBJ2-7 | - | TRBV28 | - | ASSLLGGTGSPYEQY
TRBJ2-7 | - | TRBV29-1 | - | SVEGTRGGVYEQY
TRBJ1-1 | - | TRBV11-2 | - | ASSLLNRRVVPNTEAF
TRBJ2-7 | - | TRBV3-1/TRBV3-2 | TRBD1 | ASSPLPTGGYEQY
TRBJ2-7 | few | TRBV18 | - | ASSPPVGVSYEQY
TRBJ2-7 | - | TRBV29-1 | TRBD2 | SVGGLAGRREQY
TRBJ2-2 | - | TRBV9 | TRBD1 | ASSVLAQGNGELF
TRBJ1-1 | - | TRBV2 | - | ASKEGSHSNTEAF
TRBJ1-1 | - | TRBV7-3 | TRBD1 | ASSSDRETEAF
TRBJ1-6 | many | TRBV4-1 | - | ASSQDFEAPLH
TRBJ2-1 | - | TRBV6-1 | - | ASSERGTIGGADNEQF
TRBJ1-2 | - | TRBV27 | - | ASSLLQGSIYGYT
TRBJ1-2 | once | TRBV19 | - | ASLGRQELYGYT
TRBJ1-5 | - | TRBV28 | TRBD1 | ASSKSNRGAGNQPQH
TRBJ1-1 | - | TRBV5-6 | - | ASSLQGIGTEAF
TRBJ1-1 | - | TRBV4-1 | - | ASSQEAAGGSEAF
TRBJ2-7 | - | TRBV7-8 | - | ASSLRHGVYEQY
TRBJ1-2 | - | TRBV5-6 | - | ASSGGGRGYGYT
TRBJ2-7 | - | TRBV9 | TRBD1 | ASSVGDSAYEQY
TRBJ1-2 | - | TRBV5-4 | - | ASSTPRLQGDGYT